These 21 T cell receptor beta chains share one sample of origin, sequenced in a study of T-cell reconstitution after alpha-beta-depleted transplantation in children. This sample's TCRbeta library carried unique molecular identifier barcodes. TCRdb re-analysed the PCR reads in MiXCR, keeping a single row per CDR3 protein. The top ten hold about 2.8% of the sample, which has hundreds of thousands of distinct CDR3 sequences, roughly 24% seen once. Specimen: PBMCs, collected before TCRalphabeta/CD19-depleted stem cell transplant. Receptors originate from a girl aged 2-10 years with Fanconi anemia, due to receive a stem cell transplant.

This clonotype occurred a few times. The chain employs TRBV6-2 or TRBV6-3 and TRBJ2-1; 8 bases line up with TRBD2. Looked up from germline, CDR1 is MNHEY and CDR2 is SVGEGT. The CDR3 has 13 amino acids. Losses at the gene ends were 7 bases for V and 8 bases for J; bases not matched to a gene: 7. The CDR3 here is CASKGLELYEQFF. The CDR3, as DNA: TGTGCCAGCAAGGGACTAGAGTTGTATGAGCAGTTCTTC.

In this sample, this clonotype turned up many times. This chain links TRBV20-1 with TRBJ2-7; no clear D gene. This CDR3 has 15 amino acids. V was clipped by 0 bases and J by 0 bases, with 12 bases between them. The germline CDR1 and CDR2 sequences are DFQATT and SNEGSKA (reference sequence). The CDR3 nucleotides are TGCAGTGCTAGAGATGAACCTTTAAGCTCCTACGAGCAGTACTTC. Translating it yields CSARDEPLSSYEQYF.

This sequence joins TRBV4-1 and TRBJ1-2; weak D call: TRBD1 (5 bases). The germline V gene encodes CDR1 MGHRA and CDR2 YSYEKL. The V end was cut by 6 bases, the J end by 0 bases, with 11 bases between. The CDR3 is 14 amino acids. The CDR3 sequence: CASRGRVTNYGYTF. The DNA for the CDR3 is TGCGCCAGCAGGGGCAGGGTGACTAACTATGGCTACACCTTC.

This clonotype has a count of ten or more. The CDR3 sequence is CASTDLGGSGETQYF. Here the CDR3 DNA reads TGTGCCAGCACAGACCTGGGCGGGAGTGGGGAGACCCAGTACTTC. The chain combines TRBV25-1 with TRBJ2-5; 7 positions match TRBD2. Germline CDR1 reads MGHDK; CDR2 reads SYGVNS. The CDR3 is 15 amino acids. V was clipped by 7 bases and J by 5 bases; unmatched bases: 13.

This clonotype came up a few times. V and J are TRBV24-1 and TRBJ2-6; no definite D call. The CDR3 length is 15 residues. Trimming cost V 6 bases and J 0 bases, with 8 bases left between them. The germline V gene encodes CDR1 KGHDR and CDR2 SFDVKD. The CDR3 reads CATSTTVSGANVLTF. In DNA, the CDR3 is TGTGCCACCAGTACTACAGTCTCTGGGGCCAACGTCCTGACTTTC.

This clonotype was recorded at least ten times. V usage is TRBV29-1 and J usage is TRBJ1-1; tentative D call: TRBD1 (5 bases). The CDR3 is 13 residues long. V lost 3 bases, J lost 1 base, and 9 bases lay in between. Per the germline V gene, CDR1 is SQVTM and CDR2 is ANQGSEA. In DNA, the CDR3 is TGCAGCGTTGAGCGGGGGGGGAACACTGAAGCTTTCTTT. This gives the protein CSVERGGNTEAFF.

This clonotype was found a few times. The rearrangement links TRBV6-5 to TRBJ2-3; D ambiguous. Deletions cut 0 bases from V and 0 bases from J, with 4 bases between. The V gene's germline CDR1 is MNHEY and CDR2 SVGAGI. This CDR3 comprises 14 residues. CDR3 region: CASSYSSSTDTQYF. The CDR3 nucleotides are TGTGCCAGCAGTTACTCATCCAGCACAGATACGCAGTATTTT.

This clonotype came up a few times. This chain joins TRBV6-1 and TRBJ2-1, with 11 bases matching TRBD2. After removal of 6 bases from V and 3 bases from J, the junction contained 7 bases not matched to a gene. This CDR3 region has 16 residues. From germline, CDR1 is MNHNS and CDR2 SASEGT. This chain's CDR3 is CASSRLAGPLYNEQFF. In DNA, the CDR3 is TGTGCCAGCAGCCGACTAGCGGGACCCCTCTACAATGAGCAGTTCTTC.

This clonotype was observed a single time. The J gene is TRBJ1-1, the V gene TRBV5-1; D is uncertain. CDR1 is SGHRS and CDR2 is YFSETQ in the germline V gene. The germline V and J ends were trimmed by 4 bases and 0 bases, with 10 bases remaining between them. This CDR3 is built from 14 residues. CDR3 in DNA: TGCGCCAGCAGCCTCAATCTCCTGAACACTGAAGCTTTCTTT. As protein: CASSLNLLNTEAFF.

The V and J genes are TRBV29-1 and TRBJ2-5; no clear D. V gave up 4 bases and J gave up 5 bases, with 11 bases separating them. CDR1 SQVTM and CDR2 ANQGSEA come from the germline V gene. The length of the CDR3 is 12 residues. DNA of the CDR3: TGCAGCGTTGGGTGGAATTGGGAGACCCAGTACTTC. Protein product: CSVGWNWETQYF.

This clonotype was counted only a few times. The chain links TRBV5-1 to TRBJ2-2; 10 bases agree with TRBD2. The CDR3 is 15 residues long. Trimming removed 2 bases from V and 5 bases from J; junction bases left unmatched: 3. From germline, CDR1 is SGHRS and CDR2 YFSETQ. In DNA form, the CDR3 reads TGCGCCAGCAGCTTCGGACTAGCGGAGACCGGGGAGCTGTTTTTT. Its translation: CASSFGLAETGELFF.

V usage is TRBV2 and J usage is TRBJ2-7, with TRBD1 identical over 7 bases. Germline loops: CDR1 SNHLY, CDR2 FYNNEI. Trimming took 4 bases from V and 3 from J; bases not matched to a gene: 9. This CDR3 is 15 amino acids long. In nucleotides, the CDR3 is TGTGCCAGCAGTGCGTCAAGGGGGCGTTTCTACGAGCAGTACTTC. Its protein is CASSASRGRFYEQYF. The variable domain in full, completed from reference TRBV2 and TRBJ2-7, reads EPEVTQTPSHQVTQMGQEVILRCVPISNHLYFYWYRQILGQKVEFLVSFYNNEISEKSEIFDDQFSVERPDGSNFTLKIRSTKLEDSAMYFCASSASRGRFYEQYFGPGTRLTVT.

This chain joins TRBV2 and TRBJ2-7; 7 bases are shared with TRBD1. The CDR3 length is 15 residues. After removal of 8 bases from V and 0 bases from J, the junction contained 10 bases not matched to a gene. Germline V CDR1 and CDR2: SNHLY, FYNNEI. The CDR3: CASHTPGQSSYEQYF. CDR3 nucleotides: TGTGCCAGCCATACACCGGGACAGAGCTCCTACGAGCAGTACTTC.

This clonotype has at least ten counts. The gene calls are TRBV6-4 and TRBJ2-1; perhaps TRBD1 as D (6 bases). The CDR3 covers 13 residues. Germline CDR1 is MRHNA and CDR2 is SNTAGT. Deletions cut 0 bases from V and 12 bases from J, with 12 bases between. CDR3 coding DNA: TGTGCCAGCAGTGACTCTGAACAGGGAGTGCAGTTCTTC. As protein: CASSDSEQGVQFF.

This clonotype was counted ten times or more. The chain joins TRBV28 to TRBJ2-5, with TRBD2 matching 12 bases. Per germline, CDR1 MDHEN and CDR2 SYDVKM. J lost 4 bases, V lost 6 bases, and 3 bases had no gene match. There are 14 residues in the CDR3. CDR3 residues: CASSPLAGGETQYF. The CDR3 region has the DNA TGTGCCAGCAGCCCACTAGCGGGAGGAGAGACCCAGTACTTC.

This clonotype appeared many times. The chain recombines TRBV15 with TRBJ2-7; TRBD2 matches 12 bases. J gave up 4 bases and V 0 bases, and 1 base lay outside the gene matches. The CDR3 loop spans 15 amino acids. Germline CDR1 reads LNHNV; CDR2 reads YYDKDF (reference sequence). CDR3 sequence reads: CATSREGLAGYEQYF. In DNA form, the CDR3 reads TGTGCCACCAGCAGAGAGGGACTAGCGGGTTACGAGCAGTACTTC.

In its sample, this clonotype was seen a few times. The V and J genes are TRBV7-3 and TRBJ2-1, with TRBD2 identical over 14 bases. CDR3 length: 20 amino acids. The J segment lost 2 bases and the V segment lost 5 bases, leaving 14 bases of the junction unmatched. Germline values: CDR1 SGHTA, CDR2 FQGTGA. The CDR3 is CASSGIGTSGRGVTYNEQFF. The CDR3 DNA sequence: TGTGCCAGCAGCGGCATAGGGACTAGCGGGAGAGGGGTCACCTACAATGAGCAGTTCTTC.

The chain has TRBV29-1 and TRBJ2-1; the match to TRBD2 covers 12 bases. J gave up 7 bases and V 6 bases, and 7 bases lay outside the gene matches. CDR1 is SQVTM and CDR2 is ANQGSEA in the germline V gene. This CDR3 region has 14 residues. CDR3 sequence reads: CSVALAGGLNEQFF. CDR3 coding DNA: TGCAGCGTGGCCCTAGCGGGGGGGTTAAATGAGCAGTTCTTC.

This clonotype was counted many times. The V gene is TRBV10-3, the J gene TRBJ2-3; no clear D. The CDR3 totals 14 residues. V was trimmed by 3 bases and J by 6 bases, leaving 13 bases between them. CDR1 is ENHRY, CDR2 SYGVKD, per germline. CDR3 nucleotides: TGTGCCATCAGTGACTCTAACTCGAGGGATACGCAGTATTTT. Encoded protein: CAISDSNSRDTQYF.

The table lists this clonotype with many counts. The V call is TRBV12-3 or TRBV12-4, the J call TRBJ2-2; TRBD1 aligns across 7 bases. Trimming removed 6 bases from V and 3 bases from J; junction bases left unmatched: 10. This CDR3 is 16 amino acids long. CDR3 residues: CASSPRQGGDTGELFF. The CDR3 DNA reads TGTGCCAGCAGCCCCCGACAGGGTGGAGACACCGGGGAGCTGTTTTTT.

The V call is TRBV20-1, the J call TRBJ2-5; TRBD2 matches at 9 bases. With 2 bases clipped from V and 5 bases from J, the junction kept 9 bases outside the gene matches. The germline V gene encodes CDR1 DFQATT and CDR2 SNEGSKA (reference sequence). CDR3 length: 15 amino acids. As DNA, the CDR3 is TGCAGTGCTAGATCCGCGGGAGGGCCCCGGGAGACCCAGTACTTC. Amino acids: CSARSAGGPRETQYF.